These 8 T cell receptor beta chains were sequenced from one sample in a study of cytomegalovirus exposure and HLA in healthy donors. Sequencing was performed with immunoSEQ multiplex PCR; in TCRdb, only in-frame clones are kept and a portion is missing. The data show 180,000 or so clones, about 89% seen once. Sequencing was performed on PBMCs. The receptors were sampled from a young man in good health and CMV-seropositive.

The genes are TRBV19 and TRBJ1-5; D remains ambiguous. This CDR3 has 15 residues. The V gene lost 6 bases and the J gene lost 2 bases, with 14 bases spanning the gap. Looked up from germline, CDR1 is LNHDA and CDR2 is SQIVND (reference sequence). The CDR3 DNA follows: TGTGCCAGTAGCACTCTTAACGCGGGCAATCAGCCCCAGCATTTT. Amino acid sequence: CASSTLNAGNQPQHF.

This clone is a singleton in its sample. The chain combines TRBV5-1 with TRBJ1-2; 7 bases match TRBD1. Germline values: CDR1 SGHRS, CDR2 YFSETQ. V lost 4 bases, J lost 5 bases, and 11 bases stayed unmatched. The CDR3 spans 15 residues. CDR3 in DNA: TGCGCCAGCAGCCCACGACAGGGAAGGGCGTATGGCTACACCTTC. Protein product: CASSPRQGRAYGYTF.

This chain joins TRBV5-6 and TRBJ1-2; D uncertain. CDR1 is SGHDT and CDR2 is YYEEEE in the germline V gene. The CDR3 length is 13 residues. V dropped 0 bases and J dropped 3 bases, with 6 bases sitting between them. In nucleotides, the CDR3 is TGTGCCAGCAGCTTGGATGGGGACTATGGCTACACCTTC. This encodes CASSLDGDYGYTF. Drawing the rest from reference TRBV5-6 and TRBJ1-2, the complete variable domain is DAGVTQSPTHLIKTRGQQVTLRCSPKSGHDTVSWYQQALGQGPQFIFQYYEEEERQRGNFPDRFSGHQFPNYSSELNVNALLLGDSALYLCASSLDGDYGYTFGSGTRLTVV.

The chain employs TRBV7-2 and TRBJ2-7; D is undetermined. The CDR3 contains 15 residues. Trimming stripped 2 bases from V and 1 base from J, with 12 bases between. Germline lookup yields CDR1 SGHTA and CDR2 FQGNSA. CDR3 sequence reads: CASSLQGSRSYEQYF. CDR3 coding DNA: TGTGCCAGCAGCTTACAAGGTTCGAGATCCTACGAGCAGTACTTC. Filled out from reference TRBV7-2 and TRBJ2-7, the complete variable domain reads GAGVSQSPSNKVTEKGKDVELRCDPISGHTALYWYRQSLGQGLEFLIYFQGNSAPDKSGLPSDRFSAERTGGSVSTLTIQRTQQEDSAVYLCASSLQGSRSYEQYFGPGTRLTVT.

J is TRBJ1-2 and V is TRBV5-6; D is unresolved. The germline V gene encodes CDR1 SGHDT and CDR2 YYEEEE. The CDR3 extends over 14 amino acids. Deletions cut 4 bases from V and 7 bases from J, with 17 bases between. The CDR3, as DNA: TGTGCCAGCAGCACGGAGCTACTATCCCTTGGCTACACCTTC. It encodes CASSTELLSLGYTF.

The CDR3 spells CAFGAGPYEQYF. CDR3 nucleotide sequence: TGTGCCTTTGGGGCAGGGCCCTACGAGCAGTACTTC. This rearrangement joins TRBV30 to TRBJ2-7; possibly TRBD1 for D (5 bases). Per germline, CDR1 GTSNPN and CDR2 SVGIG (reference sequence). Trimming took 7 bases from V and 2 from J, leaving 12 bases between them. The CDR3 totals 12 residues.

This chain connects TRBV6-1 to TRBJ2-1; TRBD2 might be the D (6 bases). V lost 2 bases and J lost 7, with 9 bases in between. The CDR3 is 13 residues long. CDR1 is MNHNS, CDR2 SASEGT, per germline. The CDR3 DNA sequence: TGTGCCAGCAGTGAACTTGGGGGGAATGAGCAGTTCTTC. Translated, it gives CASSELGGNEQFF.

The chain combines TRBV15 with TRBJ2-7, with a possible D match to TRBD1 (5 bases). The CDR3 spans 11 residues. Germline CDR1 and CDR2: LNHNV and YYDKDF (reference sequence). The V gene lost 8 bases and the J gene lost 3 bases, with 8 bases spanning the gap. The CDR3 region has the DNA TGTGCCACCGGGGCAGACTACGAGCAGTACTTC. It translates to CATGADYEQYF.